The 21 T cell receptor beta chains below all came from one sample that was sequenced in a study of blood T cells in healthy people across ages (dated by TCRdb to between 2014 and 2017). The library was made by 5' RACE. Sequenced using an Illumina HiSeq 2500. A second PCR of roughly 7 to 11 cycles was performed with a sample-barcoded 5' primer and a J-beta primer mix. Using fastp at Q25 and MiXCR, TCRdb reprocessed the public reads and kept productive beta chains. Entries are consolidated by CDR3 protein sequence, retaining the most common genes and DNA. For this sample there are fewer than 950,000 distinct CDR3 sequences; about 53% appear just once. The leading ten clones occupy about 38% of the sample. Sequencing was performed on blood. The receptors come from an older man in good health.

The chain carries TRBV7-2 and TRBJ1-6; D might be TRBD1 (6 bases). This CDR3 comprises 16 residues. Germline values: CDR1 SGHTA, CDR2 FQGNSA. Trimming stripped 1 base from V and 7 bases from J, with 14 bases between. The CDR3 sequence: CASSLEGGRPNSPLHF. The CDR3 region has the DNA TGTGCCAGCAGCTTAGAGGGGGGCAGGCCCAATTCACCCCTCCACTTT.

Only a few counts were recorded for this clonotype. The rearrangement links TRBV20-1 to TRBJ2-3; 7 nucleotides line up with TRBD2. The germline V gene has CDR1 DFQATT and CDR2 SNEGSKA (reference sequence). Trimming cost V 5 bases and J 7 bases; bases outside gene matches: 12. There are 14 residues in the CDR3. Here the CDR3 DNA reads TGCAGTGCTGGTTTAATAGCGGGCGGAAATACGCAGTATTTT. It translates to CSAGLIAGGNTQYF.

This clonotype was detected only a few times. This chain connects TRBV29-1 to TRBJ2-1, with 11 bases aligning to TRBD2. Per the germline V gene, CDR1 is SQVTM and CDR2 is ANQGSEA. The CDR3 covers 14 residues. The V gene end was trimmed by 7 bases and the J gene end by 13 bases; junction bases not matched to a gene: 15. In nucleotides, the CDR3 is TGCAGCGCCATAGAGTGGGTAGCGGGAGGGTTTCAGTTCTTC. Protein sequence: CSAIEWVAGGFQFF.

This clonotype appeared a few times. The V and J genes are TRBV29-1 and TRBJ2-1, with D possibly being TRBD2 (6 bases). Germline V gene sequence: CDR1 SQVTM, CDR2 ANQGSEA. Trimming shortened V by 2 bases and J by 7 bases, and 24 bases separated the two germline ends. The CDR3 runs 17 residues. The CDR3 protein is CSVESRQRQRRGNEQFF. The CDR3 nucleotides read TGCAGCGTTGAATCCCGCCAACGACAGAGGAGGGGAAATGAGCAGTTCTTC.

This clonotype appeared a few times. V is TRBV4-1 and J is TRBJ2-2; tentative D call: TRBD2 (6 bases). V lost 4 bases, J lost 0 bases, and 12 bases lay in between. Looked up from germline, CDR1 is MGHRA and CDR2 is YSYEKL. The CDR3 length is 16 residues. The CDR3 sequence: CASSLRGTSNTGELFF. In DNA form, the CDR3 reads TGCGCCAGCAGCCTTCGTGGGACTTCGAACACCGGGGAGCTGTTTTTT.

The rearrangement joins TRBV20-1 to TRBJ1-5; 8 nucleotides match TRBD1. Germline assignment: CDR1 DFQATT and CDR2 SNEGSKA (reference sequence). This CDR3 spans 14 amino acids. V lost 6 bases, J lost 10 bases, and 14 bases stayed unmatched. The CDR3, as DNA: TGCAGTGCGGCCTATGGACAGGGCGGAGAACCCCAGCATTTT. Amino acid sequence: CSAAYGQGGEPQHF.

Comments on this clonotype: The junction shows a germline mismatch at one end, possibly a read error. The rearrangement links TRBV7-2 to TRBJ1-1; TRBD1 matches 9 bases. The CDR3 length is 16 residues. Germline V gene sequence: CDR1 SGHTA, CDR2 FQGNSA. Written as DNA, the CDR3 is TGTGCCAGCAGCTTAGATAGGGACAGGGCCAACACTGTAGCTTTCTTT. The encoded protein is CASSLDRDRANTVAFF. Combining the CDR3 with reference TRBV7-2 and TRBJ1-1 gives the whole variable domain GAGVSQSPSNKVTEKGKDVELRCDPISGHTALYWYRQSLGQGLEFLIYFQGNSAPDKSGLPSDRFSAERTGGSVSTLTIQRTQQEDSAVYLCASSLDRDRANTVAFFGQGTRLTVV.

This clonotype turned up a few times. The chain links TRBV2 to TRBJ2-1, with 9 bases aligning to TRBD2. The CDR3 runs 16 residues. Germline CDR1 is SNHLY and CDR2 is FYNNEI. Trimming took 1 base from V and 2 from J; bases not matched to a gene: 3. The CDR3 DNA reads TGTGCCAGCAGTGAAGAAGCGGGAGGCCCCTACAATGAGCAGTTCTTC. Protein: CASSEEAGGPYNEQFF.

DNA for the CDR3: TGCGCCAGCAGGGCGGAGACAGCGGGCTACACCTTC. Translation: CASRAETAGYTF. V gene TRBV5-1 combines with J gene TRBJ1-2; tentative D call: TRBD1 (5 bases). CDR3 length: 12 residues. Trimming stripped 5 bases from V and 8 bases from J, with 13 bases between. CDR1 SGHRS and CDR2 YFSETQ come from the germline V gene.

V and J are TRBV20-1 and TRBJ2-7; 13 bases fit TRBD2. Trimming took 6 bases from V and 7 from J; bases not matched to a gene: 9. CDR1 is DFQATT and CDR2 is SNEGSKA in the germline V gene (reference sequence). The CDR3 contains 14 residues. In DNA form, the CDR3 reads TGCAGTGCCCGGACTAGCGGGAGTATCAATGAGCAGTACTTC. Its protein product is CSARTSGSINEQYF.

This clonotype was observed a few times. The CDR3 DNA reads as TGTGCCAGCAGTGCAACGGATGGGGCCCGGGAAAAACTGTTTTTT. As protein: CASSATDGAREKLFF. V gene TRBV2 combines with J gene TRBJ1-4; a weak D match, TRBD1 (5 bases). Germline CDR1 is SNHLY and CDR2 is FYNNEI. This CDR3 is built from 15 residues. The ends were cut back, 4 bases at V and 8 bases at J, with 17 bases in the middle.

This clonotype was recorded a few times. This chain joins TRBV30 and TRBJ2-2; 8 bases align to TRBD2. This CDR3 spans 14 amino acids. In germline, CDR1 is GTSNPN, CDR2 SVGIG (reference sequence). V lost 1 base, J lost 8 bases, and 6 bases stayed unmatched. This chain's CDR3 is CAWSGLAGLGELFF. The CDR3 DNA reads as TGTGCCTGGAGTGGGCTAGCGGGTTTGGGGGAGCTGTTTTTT. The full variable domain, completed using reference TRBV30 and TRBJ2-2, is SQTIHQWPATLVQPVGSPLSLECTVEGTSNPNLYWYRQAAGRGLQLLFYSVGIGQISSEVPQNLSASRPQDRQFILSSKKLLLSDSGFYLCAWSGLAGLGELFFGEGSRLTVL.

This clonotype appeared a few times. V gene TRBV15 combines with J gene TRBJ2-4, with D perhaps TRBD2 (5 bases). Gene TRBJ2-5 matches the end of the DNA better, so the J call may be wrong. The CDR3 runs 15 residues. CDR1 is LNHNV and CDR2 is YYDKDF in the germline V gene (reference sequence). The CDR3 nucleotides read TGTGCCACCTCATCAGTTTACCTTGGGGAGGAGACCCAGTACTTC. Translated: CATSSVYLGEETQYF.

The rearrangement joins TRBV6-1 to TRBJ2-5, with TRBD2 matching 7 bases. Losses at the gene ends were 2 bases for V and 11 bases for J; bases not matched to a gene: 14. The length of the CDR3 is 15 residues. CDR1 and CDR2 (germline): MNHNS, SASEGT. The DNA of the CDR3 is TGTGCCAGCAGTGAAAGGGTGGGGGACTACAATGAGCAGTACTTC. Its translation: CASSERVGDYNEQYF.

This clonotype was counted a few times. CDR3 in amino acids: CASSLRDSRYEQYF. The CDR3 bases are TGTGCCAGCAGCCTCCGGGACAGCCGCTACGAGCAGTACTTC. This chain joins TRBV6-2 or TRBV6-3 and TRBJ2-7; TRBD1 matches at 7 bases. Germline V lookup: CDR1 MNHEY, CDR2 SVGEGT. The J segment lost 3 bases and the V segment lost 6 bases, leaving 8 bases of the junction unmatched. The CDR3 covers 14 residues.

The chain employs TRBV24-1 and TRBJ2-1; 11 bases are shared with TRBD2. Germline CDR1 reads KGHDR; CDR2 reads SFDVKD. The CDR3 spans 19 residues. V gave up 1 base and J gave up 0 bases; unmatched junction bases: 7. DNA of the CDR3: TGTGCCACCAGTGATTTTTCCGGGACTAGCGGAAGCTCCTACAATGAGCAGTTCTTC. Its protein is CATSDFSGTSGSSYNEQFF.

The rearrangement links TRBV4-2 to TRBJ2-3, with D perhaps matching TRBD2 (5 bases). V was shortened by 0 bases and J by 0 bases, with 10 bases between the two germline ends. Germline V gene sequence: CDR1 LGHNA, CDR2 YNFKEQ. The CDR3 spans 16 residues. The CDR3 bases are TGTGCCAGCAGCCAAGATTCTAGCCCCAGCACAGATACGCAGTATTTT. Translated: CASSQDSSPSTDTQYF.

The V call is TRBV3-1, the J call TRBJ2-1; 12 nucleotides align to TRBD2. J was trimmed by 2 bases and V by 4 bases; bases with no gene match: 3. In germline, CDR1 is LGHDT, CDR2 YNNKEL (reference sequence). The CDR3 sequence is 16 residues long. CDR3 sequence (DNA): TGTGCCAGCAGCCTGACTAGCGGGAGAGCCTACAATGAGCAGTTCTTC. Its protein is CASSLTSGRAYNEQFF.

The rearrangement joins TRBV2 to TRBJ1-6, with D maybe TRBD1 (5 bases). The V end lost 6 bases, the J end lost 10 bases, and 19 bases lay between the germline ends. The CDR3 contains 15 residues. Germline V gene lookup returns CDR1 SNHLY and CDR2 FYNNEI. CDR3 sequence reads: CASSPSGGVGSPLHF. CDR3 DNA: TGTGCCAGCAGCCCCAGCGGGGGTGTAGGATCACCCCTCCACTTT.

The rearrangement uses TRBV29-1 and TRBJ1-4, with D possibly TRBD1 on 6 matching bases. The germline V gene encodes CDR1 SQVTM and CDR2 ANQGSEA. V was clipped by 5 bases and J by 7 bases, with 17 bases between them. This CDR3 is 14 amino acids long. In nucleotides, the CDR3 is TGCAGCGTTCCCTTAGGGGGTTACGGTGAAAAACTGTTTTTT. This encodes CSVPLGGYGEKLFF.

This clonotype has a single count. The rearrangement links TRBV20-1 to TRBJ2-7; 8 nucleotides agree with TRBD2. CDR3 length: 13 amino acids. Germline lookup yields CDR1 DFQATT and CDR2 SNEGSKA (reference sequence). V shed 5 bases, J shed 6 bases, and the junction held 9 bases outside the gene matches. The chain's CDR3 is CSAGTSGVREQYF. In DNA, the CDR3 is TGCAGTGCTGGTACTAGCGGCGTACGCGAGCAGTACTTC.